These 7 T cell receptor beta chains originate from one sample sequenced in a study of cytomegalovirus exposure and HLA in healthy donors. Only in-frame clones appear in the TCRdb table, and some are missing; sequencing was by immunoSEQ multiplex PCR. This table holds around 250,000 clones, around 90% found once. The material sequenced was PBMCs. The source is a woman aged 18-29 years in good health and CMV-seronegative.

This clone showed up just once. The chain employs TRBV9 and TRBJ2-2; D might be TRBD1 (6 bases). The V end was cut by 4 bases, the J end by 6 bases, with 10 bases between. This CDR3 is built from 13 residues. The germline CDR1 and CDR2 sequences are SGDLS and YYNGEE. In DNA form, the CDR3 reads TGTGCCAGCAGCTCTACAGGGTCCGGGGAGCTGTTTTTT. This translates into CASSSTGSGELFF.

The rearrangement uses TRBV28 and TRBJ1-5; D possibly corresponds to TRBD1 (6 bases). The CDR3 has 15 amino acids. V lost 7 bases, J lost 1 base, and 14 bases lay in between. Per the germline V gene, CDR1 is MDHEN and CDR2 is SYDVKM. As DNA, the CDR3 is TGTGCCAGCACTAGACCCGGGACAAGCAATCAGCCCCAGCATTTT. Encoded protein: CASTRPGTSNQPQHF.

V and J are TRBV2 and TRBJ2-3; no reliable D call. The V gene lost 6 bases and the J gene lost 4 bases, with 14 bases spanning the gap. CDR1 SNHLY and CDR2 FYNNEI come from the germline V gene. CDR3 length: 14 amino acids. The CDR3 spells CASSLLRLADTQYF. The CDR3 DNA reads as TGTGCCAGCAGCCTCCTTCGGTTGGCAGATACGCAGTATTTT.

Only one count was recorded for this clone. The chain carries TRBV7-9 and TRBJ2-5; weak D call: TRBD1 (5 bases). Looked up from germline, CDR1 is SEHNR and CDR2 is FQNEAQ (reference sequence). The CDR3 contains 13 residues. Trimming pared 4 bases from V and 3 bases from J, leaving 9 bases between. DNA for the CDR3: TGTGCCAGCAGCTGGCAGACAGAAGAGACCCAGTACTTC. It is translated as CASSWQTEETQYF.

V gene TRBV6-4 combines with J gene TRBJ2-5; 8 positions match TRBD2. Unmatched junction bases numbered 7, after V lost 5 bases and J lost 2 bases. The CDR3 is 15 residues long. Germline values: CDR1 MRHNA, CDR2 SNTAGT. The CDR3 DNA reads TGTGCCAGCAGTCCACGGGGGGGAGAGCAAGAGACCCAGTACTTC. The encoded protein is CASSPRGGEQETQYF.

There are a few counts of this clone. The rearrangement uses TRBV19 and TRBJ1-5; D unclear. Germline CDR1 and CDR2: LNHDA and SQIVND (reference sequence). Trimming cost V 5 bases and J 2 bases, with 13 bases left between them. The CDR3 spans 15 residues. CDR3 in amino acids: CASSPLGEGNQPQHF. CDR3 sequence (DNA): TGTGCCAGTAGTCCTCTGGGAGAGGGCAATCAGCCCCAGCATTTT.

V and J are TRBV28 and TRBJ2-1; D ambiguous. V was pared by 1 base and J by 4 bases, with 8 bases between. Germline V lookup: CDR1 MDHEN, CDR2 SYDVKM. The CDR3 consists of 14 residues. The DNA for the CDR3 is TGTGCCAGCAGTTTATTCTCCCGTTACAATGAGCAGTTCTTC. This gives the protein CASSLFSRYNEQFF. Variable domain in full (rest from reference TRBV28 and TRBJ2-1): DVKVTQSSRYLVKRTGEKVFLECVQDMDHENMFWYRQDPGLGLRLIYFSYDVKMKEKGDIPEGYSVSREKKERFSLILESASTNQTSMYLCASSLFSRYNEQFFGPGTRLTVL.